The 26 T cell receptor beta chains reported below all come from one sample, sequenced in a study of early T cells in non-severe SARS-CoV-2 infection (dated by TCRdb to about 2021). The library was obtained by 5' RACE. The data were produced on a NextSeq 500. TCRdb took the public reads, trimmed them with fastp at Q25, ran MiXCR for clone calling and kept in-frame beta chains. Here each entry gathers all rows of one CDR3 protein and keeps the most common genes and DNA. The sample yields more than 95,000 distinct CDR3 sequences; roughly 11% were counted once. Jointly, the top ten make up roughly 4.8% of the sample. The sample in question was whole blood, obtained at baseline. The source is an adult who was a healthcare worker with PCR-confirmed SARS-CoV-2 infection or an uninfected control (not recorded which).

The chain combines TRBV10-3 with TRBJ1-6; no definite D call. Trimming shortened V by 8 bases and J by 6 bases, and 14 bases separated the two germline ends. This CDR3 spans 14 amino acids. Germline CDR1 and CDR2: ENHRY and SYGVKD. The DNA for the CDR3 is TGTGCCATCGGGAGAGCCCAACGTAATTCACCCCTCCACTTT. The encoded protein is CAIGRAQRNSPLHF.

This clonotype has only a few counts. The J gene is TRBJ2-7, the V gene TRBV25-1; unclear D gene. The CDR3 length is 13 residues. CDR1 MGHDK and CDR2 SYGVNS come from the germline V gene. V shed 2 bases and J shed 3 bases, with 8 bases lying between them. CDR3 bases: TGTGCCAGCAGTGAACATAACAACTACGAGCAGTACTTC. It specifies CASSEHNNYEQYF.

This clonotype was recorded at least ten times. The V gene is TRBV19, the J gene TRBJ1-2; D is unclear. V was trimmed by 6 bases and J by 9 bases, leaving 11 bases between them. CDR1 LNHDA and CDR2 SQIVND come from the germline V gene (reference sequence). The CDR3 is 11 amino acids. The CDR3: CASSNQDRYTF. DNA for the CDR3: TGTGCCAGTAGCAATCAAGACCGCTACACCTTC.

There are a few counts of this clonotype. V and J are TRBV7-9 and TRBJ1-2; D is unresolved. V was clipped by 6 bases and J by 8 bases, with 16 bases between them. CDR3 length: 13 amino acids. Looked up from germline, CDR1 is SEHNR and CDR2 is FQNEAQ (reference sequence). CDR3 bases: TGTGCCAGCAGGAGTAGTACGCCTGAAGGCTACACCTTC. Translation gives CASRSSTPEGYTF.

In this sample, this clonotype turned up a few times. The J gene is TRBJ2-7, the V gene TRBV19; D is unresolved. The germline V and J ends were trimmed by 8 bases and 4 bases, with 9 bases remaining between them. Germline V CDR1 and CDR2: LNHDA, SQIVND (reference sequence). The CDR3 contains 11 residues. Written as DNA, the CDR3 is TGTGCCAGTCGAGGATCGTACGAGCAGTACTTC. Amino acids: CASRGSYEQYF.

This clonotype has at least ten counts. The V and J genes are TRBV28 and TRBJ2-3; 11 nucleotides agree with TRBD2. J lost 0 bases, V lost 3 bases, and 8 bases had no gene match. Germline V CDR1 and CDR2: MDHEN, SYDVKM. The CDR3 runs to 18 residues. The CDR3 here is CASSFLAGGLSSTDTQYF. The CDR3 DNA follows: TGTGCCAGCAGTTTTCTAGCGGGGGGTTTGTCTAGCACAGATACGCAGTATTTT.

This clonotype was counted between two and nine times. V gene TRBV18 combines with J gene TRBJ2-2, with a weak D call TRBD2 (6 bases). Germline assignment: CDR1 KGHSH and CDR2 LQKENI. V was shortened by 6 bases and J by 0 bases, with 17 bases between the two germline ends. The CDR3 extends over 17 amino acids. As DNA, the CDR3 is TGTGCCAGCTCGAGAGGGAGGCTCCTAACGAACACCGGGGAGCTGTTTTTT. Amino acid sequence: CASSRGRLLTNTGELFF.

Only a few counts were recorded for this clonotype. This chain connects TRBV7-9 to TRBJ2-3, with TRBD2 matching 9 bases. Germline V gene lookup returns CDR1 SEHNR and CDR2 FQNEAQ (reference sequence). The junction had 6 bases not matched to a gene; V was cut back by 0 bases and J by 5 bases. This CDR3 spans 16 amino acids. CDR3 sequence: CASSLASGSTGDTQYF. CDR3 nucleotide sequence: TGTGCCAGCAGCTTAGCTAGCGGGAGCACGGGAGATACGCAGTATTTT. The full variable domain, with the rest looked up from reference TRBV7-9 and TRBJ2-3, is DTGVSQNPRHKITKRGQNVTFRCDPISEHNRLYWYRQTLGQGPEFLTYFQNEAQLEKSRLLSDRFSAERPKGSFSTLEIQRTEQGDSAMYLCASSLASGSTGDTQYFGPGTRLTVL.

V usage is TRBV7-9 and J usage is TRBJ2-1; tentatively, D is TRBD1 (7 bases). The CDR3 totals 15 residues. CDR1 and CDR2 (germline): SEHNR, FQNEAQ (reference sequence). V was pared by 2 bases and J by 6 bases, with 14 bases between. This CDR3 is CASSLRQGGVNEQFF. The CDR3 DNA reads as TGTGCCAGCAGCTTACGACAGGGAGGAGTCAATGAGCAGTTCTTC.

This clonotype was detected only a few times. The chain is built from TRBV9 and TRBJ2-3; a possible D gene is TRBD1 (6 bases). V was trimmed by 4 bases and J by 4 bases, leaving 19 bases between them. The CDR3 runs 16 residues. The germline V gene encodes CDR1 SGDLS and CDR2 YYNGEE. This CDR3 reads CASSTRQALEADTQYF. CDR3 bases: TGTGCCAGCAGCACGCGACAGGCCCTAGAGGCAGATACGCAGTATTTT. The complete variable domain, with remaining parts taken from reference TRBV9 and TRBJ2-3, reads DSGVTQTPKHLITATGQRVTLRCSPRSGDLSVYWYQQSLDQGLQFLIQYYNGEERAKGNILERFSAQQFPDLHSELNLSSLELGDSALYFCASSTRQALEADTQYFGPGTRLTVL.

This clonotype was detected ten times or more. The chain recombines TRBV4-1 with TRBJ2-1, with TRBD2 identical over 8 bases. Germline CDR1 MGHRA, CDR2 YSYEKL. Germline trimming cut 4 bases from V and 1 base from J; bases unmatched to any gene: 6. The CDR3 has 16 residues. CDR3 amino acids: CASSRLTSVSYNEQFF. As DNA, the CDR3 is TGCGCCAGCAGCCGCTTGACTAGCGTATCCTACAATGAGCAGTTCTTC.

This clonotype showed up just a few times. The genes are TRBV7-8 and TRBJ2-7, with 10 bases that match TRBD2. V dropped 3 bases and J dropped 6; count of bases not matched to a gene: 8. Germline V gives CDR1 SGHVS, CDR2 FQNEAQ. The CDR3 is 15 residues long. The CDR3 DNA is TGTGCCAGCAGCTTTAGCGGGGGGAGCGCAATCGAGCAGTACTTC. Protein: CASSFSGGSAIEQYF.

V is TRBV11-1 and J is TRBJ2-5, with TRBD2 identical over 9 bases. Germline assignment: CDR1 SGHAT and CDR2 FQDESV (reference sequence). V lost 8 bases and J lost 5; bases outside the gene matches: 6. The CDR3 has 13 residues. The CDR3 DNA follows: TGTGCCAGCGGTAGCGGGAGCCCCGAGACCCAGTACTTC. The encoded protein is CASGSGSPETQYF. Looking up the rest from reference TRBV11-1 and TRBJ2-5 gives the full variable domain: EAEVAQSPRYKITEKSQAVAFWCDPISGHATLYWYRQILGQGPELLVQFQDESVVDDSQLPKDRFSAERLKGVDSTLKIQPAELGDSAMYLCASGSGSPETQYFGPGTRLLVL.

Here the CDR3 reads CASTTKSATATYEQYF. The CDR3 DNA reads TGTGCCAGTACCACTAAGTCGGCAACTGCCACCTACGAGCAGTACTTC. V and J are TRBV19 and TRBJ2-7; no firm D call. V lost 7 bases and J lost 2, with 21 bases in between. Germline V gene sequence: CDR1 LNHDA, CDR2 SQIVND (reference sequence). The length of the CDR3 is 16 residues.

This clonotype was counted only a few times. The V and J genes are TRBV30 and TRBJ2-3; D unclear. The length of the CDR3 is 13 residues. CDR1 is GTSNPN and CDR2 is SVGIG in the germline V gene (reference sequence). V was pared by 1 base and J by 0 bases, with 5 bases between. The CDR3 DNA reads TGTGCCTGGAGTGGATCTAGCACAGATACGCAGTATTTT. This gives the protein CAWSGSSTDTQYF.

This clonotype was seen ten or more times. This chain uses TRBV6-2 or TRBV6-3 with TRBJ2-7; 8 bases map to TRBD2. The J segment lost 7 bases and the V segment lost 6 bases, leaving 11 bases of the junction unmatched. CDR1 is MNHEY, CDR2 SVGEGT, per germline. This CDR3 contains 14 residues. CDR3 loop: CASSPAGVSVEQYF. DNA for the CDR3: TGTGCCAGCAGCCCAGCGGGAGTGTCTGTTGAGCAGTACTTC.

This clonotype occurred a few times. The V gene is TRBV20-1, the J gene TRBJ1-4; 7 nucleotides match TRBD1. Germline V gives CDR1 DFQATT, CDR2 SNEGSKA (reference sequence). The length of the CDR3 is 14 residues. V was pared by 3 bases and J by 0 bases, with 1 base of the junction left unmatched. The CDR3 loop is CSARQGATNEKLFF. For the CDR3, the DNA is TGCAGTGCTAGGCAGGGGGCAACTAATGAAAAACTGTTTTTT.

This rearrangement joins TRBV5-1 to TRBJ1-6; a weak D match, TRBD1 (5 bases). The V gene lost 4 bases and the J gene lost 0 bases, with 8 bases spanning the gap. CDR3 size: 15 residues. Germline CDR1 and CDR2: SGHRS and YFSETQ. Here the CDR3 DNA reads TGCGCCAGCAGCCCAGGGAGCTCCTATAATTCACCCCTCCACTTT. Protein sequence: CASSPGSSYNSPLHF.

The chain links TRBV6-5 to TRBJ1-6, with TRBD1 matching 7 bases. Looked up from germline, CDR1 is MNHEY and CDR2 is SVGAGI. The CDR3 has 15 amino acids. The V and J ends lost 7 bases and 7 bases, in that order; junction bases with no gene match: 10. CDR3 loop: CASTESGTENSPLHF. Written as DNA, the CDR3 is TGTGCCAGCACTGAGTCGGGGACAGAGAATTCACCCCTCCACTTT.

V gene TRBV29-1 combines with J gene TRBJ2-7, with 7 bases that match TRBD2. Germline V gives CDR1 SQVTM, CDR2 ANQGSEA. The CDR3 totals 18 residues. With V trimmed by 0 bases and J by 5 bases, 19 bases remained unmatched. CDR3 sequence: CSVEDQRGQGGLPNEQYF. In nucleotides, the CDR3 is TGCAGCGTTGAAGATCAGCGGGGCCAGGGAGGTCTACCGAACGAGCAGTACTTC.

This clonotype has more than one count but fewer than ten. J is TRBJ2-7 and V is TRBV7-2; D is uncertain. V lost 5 bases and J lost 2, with 13 bases in between. The CDR3 has 14 residues. Per germline, CDR1 SGHTA and CDR2 FQGNSA. The CDR3 sequence: CASSPPELPYEQYF. The CDR3 DNA follows: TGTGCCAGCAGCCCCCCGGAACTCCCCTACGAGCAGTACTTC.

This clonotype was seen at least ten times. The chain has TRBV6-2 or TRBV6-3 and TRBJ2-7; no firm D call. With 3 bases removed from V and 2 bases from J, the gap between germline ends came to 11 bases. The CDR3 consists of 14 residues. CDR1 is MNHEY and CDR2 is SVGEGT in the germline V gene. The DNA of the CDR3 is TGTGCCAGCAGTTATCTACGGTATACCTACGAGCAGTACTTC. Protein sequence: CASSYLRYTYEQYF.

CDR3 loop: CASSLAGQQPQHF. The CDR3 nucleotides read TGTGCCAGCAGCTTAGCCGGTCAACAGCCCCAGCATTTT. The V call is TRBV11-2, the J call TRBJ1-5; D not certain. The CDR3 contains 13 residues. CDR1 and CDR2 from the germline V gene are SGHAT and FQNNGV. V shed 1 base and J shed 7 bases, with 8 bases lying between them.

The rearrangement uses TRBV29-1 and TRBJ2-1; 13 bases line up with TRBD2. Germline loops: CDR1 SQVTM, CDR2 ANQGSEA. V shed 6 bases and J 5 bases; nucleotides not matched to a gene: 4. This CDR3 has 14 residues. CDR3 sequence: CSVRTSGRNNEQFF. For the CDR3, the DNA is TGCAGCGTCAGGACTAGCGGGAGAAACAATGAGCAGTTCTTC.

The chain has TRBV12-3 or TRBV12-4 and TRBJ2-1; the D gene is possibly TRBD1 (6 bases). V was trimmed by 6 bases and J by 7 bases, leaving 13 bases between them. CDR3 length: 13 residues. The CDR3 sequence: CASSNRDKNEQFF. As DNA, the CDR3 is TGTGCCAGCAGCAACCGGGACAAGAATGAGCAGTTCTTC.

This chain joins TRBV7-2 and TRBJ1-2; no clear D gene. Trimming stripped 7 bases from V and 1 base from J, with 13 bases between. The germline CDR1 and CDR2 sequences are SGHTA and FQGNSA. The CDR3 sequence is 14 residues long. As DNA, the CDR3 is TGTGCCAGCACCACCACCCAGATTAACTATGGCTACACCTTC. Its protein product is CASTTTQINYGYTF.